This T cell receptor (beta chain) emerged from a study of shared clonotypes between healthy human individuals. The count of this clone is one. The antigen is undetermined. The germline V gene has CDR1 SGHTA and CDR2 FQGNSA. V was clipped by 3 bases and J by 1 base, with 6 bases between them. The CDR3 consists of 13 residues. At deep level, the assay was performed. The method was immunoSEQ multiplex PCR; TCRdb's version includes in-frame clones alone and lacks a portion of them. The repertoire has approximately 2.5 million clones, 80% to 95% of them found once; the top ten carry about 0.34%. Findings and caveats of the study: Rarefaction exposed incomplete sorted-subset sequencing despite large depth. Among the subsets, naive ones generally showed larger estimated richness than memory ones. Clonotypes which were not shared had lower generation probabilities than clonotypes that all four donors shared.

The rearrangement links TRBV7-2 to TRBJ1-1; the D is unclear. Sequenced input: naive CD4+ T cells from PBMCs. Subset indicated: CD45RA+ positively selected. The source is a man aged 18 to 30 in good health. Some clones in this sample may be carry-over from other donors' samples. The CDR3 protein is CASSFDPNTEAFF. Written as DNA, the CDR3 is TGTGCCAGCAGCTTCGATCCGAACACTGAAGCTTTCTTT.